These T cell receptor beta chains were read from a single sample in a study of shared clonotypes between healthy human individuals. Repertoires were generated with immunoSEQ multiplex PCR, while TCRdb's copy carries only in-frame clones and drops some. Among millions of clones listed, approximately 95% were seen once. Sequencing was carried out using naive CD4+ T cells from PBMCs. The receptors shown here come from a man between 18 and 35 years old in good health. Some clones in this sample may be carry-over from other donors' samples. Both conserved end residues are part of each CDR3. The D gene is left open where the match is weak. The listing skips clone size in some rows; elsewhere it reads once, few, many or a size class.

size	J	V	D	CDR3	DNA
-	TRBJ2-5	TRBV18	TRBD2	CASSPRRTSGYQQTQYF	TGTGCCAGCTCACCACGTAGGACTAGCGGGTACCAACAGACCCAGTACTTC
-	TRBJ1-5	TRBV4-2	-	CASSQRLDQPQHF	TGTGCCAGCAGCCAACGTTTGGATCAGCCCCAGCATTTT
-	TRBJ2-7	TRBV21-1	-	CASSVGGSEVTYEQYF	TGTGCCAGCAGCGTTGGAGGGAGCGAAGTAACCTACGAGCAGTACTTC
-	TRBJ2-1	TRBV27	-	CASISFRGGYNEQFF	TGTGCCAGCATTTCTTTTCGAGGGGGTTACAATGAGCAGTTCTTC
-	TRBJ2-7	TRBV28	TRBD1	CASSLRDRGSEQYF	TGTGCCAGCAGTTTACGGGACAGGGGATCTGAGCAGTACTTC
once	TRBJ2-2	TRBV7-3	-	CASSPSRAGELFF	TGTGCCAGCAGCCCAAGCCGGGCCGGGGAGCTGTTTTTT
-	TRBJ2-5	TRBV5-1	TRBD2	CASRGQGASGSGETQYF	TGCGCCAGCAGAGGGCAGGGGGCTAGCGGGAGCGGAGAGACCCAGTACTTC
-	TRBJ1-5	TRBV2	TRBD1	CASSLDRVGNQPQHF	TGTGCCAGCAGCCTGGACAGGGTAGGCAATCAGCCCCAGCATTTT
-	TRBJ1-4	TRBV30	-	CAWGNNRRNEKLFF	TGTGCCTGGGGGAACAACAGGAGAAATGAAAAACTGTTTTTT
-	TRBJ1-1	TRBV5-4	-	CASSYGQLDEAFF	TGTGCCAGCAGTTACGGACAGCTGGATGAGGCTTTCTTT
-	TRBJ2-2	TRBV5-4	TRBD1	CASSPGTGLTGELFF	TGTGCCAGCAGCCCAGGGACAGGCTTAACCGGGGAGCTGTTTTTT
-	TRBJ1-1	TRBV6-6	-	CASRRTTQGNTEAFF	TGTGCCAGCAGACGCACTACTCAGGGAAACACTGAAGCTTTCTTT
-	TRBJ2-7	TRBV11-2	-	CASSLVVGYEQYF	TGTGCCAGCAGCTTAGTGGTCGGCTACGAGCAGTACTTC
-	TRBJ2-5	TRBV6-1	-	CASSEALPGEGVRETQYF	TGTGCCAGCAGTGAAGCGCTTCCCGGGGAGGGGGTACGGGAGACCCAGTACTTC
-	TRBJ2-7	TRBV7-2	TRBD1	CASSSAGQGARYEQYF	TGTGCCAGCAGCTCGGCAGGACAGGGGGCGCGGTACGAGCAGTACTTC
-	TRBJ2-2	TRBV7-3	TRBD2	CASSELAGATGELFF	TGTGCCAGCAGCGAACTAGCGGGAGCCACCGGGGAGCTGTTTTTT
-	TRBJ1-4	TRBV6-1	-	CASSDVFSGYEKLFF	TGTGCCAGCAGTGATGTGTTTAGCGGTTACGAAAAACTGTTTTTT
-	TRBJ2-3	TRBV4-2	TRBD2	CASSQKLAGGTDTQYF	TGTGCCAGCAGCCAAAAACTAGCGGGGGGCACAGATACGCAGTATTTT
-	TRBJ2-5	TRBV7-9	-	CASSLALDQETQYF	TGTGCCAGCAGCTTAGCCCTCGACCAAGAGACCCAGTACTTC
-	TRBJ2-3	TRBV19	TRBD2	CASSIGLAGGLESTDTQYF	TGTGCCAGTAGTATAGGACTAGCGGGAGGACTCGAAAGCACAGATACGCAGTATTTT
-	TRBJ2-3	TRBV18	TRBD2	CASSPGLAGAEDTQYF	TGTGCCAGCTCACCGGGACTAGCGGGAGCGGAAGATACGCAGTATTTT
-	TRBJ2-5	TRBV5-1	-	CASSPNLQGLQETQYF	TGCGCCAGCAGCCCAAACCTACAGGGACTCCAAGAGACCCAGTACTTC
-	TRBJ1-2	TRBV29-1	-	CSVEGVRDYGYTF	TGCAGCGTTGAAGGGGTCAGGGACTATGGCTACACCTTC
-	TRBJ2-5	TRBV11-3	-	CASSPQTGPQETQYF	TGTGCCAGCAGCCCCCAGACAGGTCCTCAAGAGACCCAGTACTTC
-	TRBJ2-3	TRBV2	TRBD2	CASSSGRFETQYF	TGTGCCAGCAGTAGCGGGAGATTCGAGACGCAGTATTTT
-	TRBJ2-1	TRBV7-2	-	CASSVDRSSYNEQFF	TGTGCCAGCAGCGTTGACAGGAGCTCCTACAATGAGCAGTTCTTC
-	TRBJ2-1	TRBV25-1	-	CASSRLQGGSYNEQFF	TGTGCCAGCAGTAGACTACAGGGAGGTTCCTACAATGAGCAGTTCTTC
few	TRBJ1-5	TRBV7-9	-	CASSLGTVNQPQHF	TGTGCCAGCAGCTTAGGGACAGTGAATCAGCCCCAGCATTTT
-	TRBJ2-7	TRBV7-9	-	CASSRDVWGADEQYF	TGTGCCAGCAGCCGAGATGTGTGGGGCGCGGACGAGCAGTACTTC
-	TRBJ1-1	TRBV28	TRBD1	CASSSRGRGTEAFF	TGTGCCAGCAGTTCCAGGGGGCGAGGGACTGAAGCTTTCTTT
-	TRBJ2-7	TRBV5-1	TRBD1	CASSPGTGSNEQYF	TGCGCCAGCAGCCCGGGGACAGGGTCTAACGAGCAGTACTTC
-	TRBJ2-7	TRBV5-4	-	CASSSTRVGSYEQYF	TGTGCCAGCAGCTCCACCAGGGTAGGTTCCTACGAGCAGTACTTC
-	TRBJ1-4	TRBV10-3	TRBD1	CAISDGQGGGEKLFF	TGTGCCATCAGTGACGGACAGGGCGGGGGTGAAAAACTGTTTTTT
-	TRBJ1-1	TRBV15	-	CATSRDTAQPEAFF	TGTGCCACCAGCAGAGATACGGCCCAGCCTGAAGCTTTCTTT
-	TRBJ2-2	TRBV11-2	TRBD2	CASSPPDLREAGELFF	TGTGCCAGCAGCCCCCCCGATTTGCGGGAGGCCGGGGAGCTGTTTTTT
-	TRBJ1-1	TRBV11-3	-	CASSLLRNTEAFF	TGTGCCAGCAGCTTACTCAGGAACACTGAAGCTTTCTTT
-	TRBJ2-1	TRBV6-5	TRBD2	CASRSGTYNEQFF	TGTGCCAGCAGGAGCGGGACCTACAATGAGCAGTTCTTC
-	TRBJ1-1	TRBV5-1	-	CASSYTGLNTEAFF	TGCGCCAGCAGCTACACAGGACTTAACACTGAAGCTTTCTTT
-	TRBJ1-1	TRBV4-1	-	CASSRPAPGTEAFF	TGCGCCAGCAGCCGTCCGGCACCAGGAACTGAAGCTTTCTTT
-	TRBJ2-7	TRBV7-2	-	CASSLVGRYEQYF	TGTGCCAGCAGCTTAGTAGGGCGCTACGAGCAGTACTTC
-	TRBJ1-2	TRBV9	-	CASSPGGRGDYGYTF	TGTGCCAGCAGCCCCGGGGGCAGGGGTGACTATGGCTACACCTTC
-	TRBJ2-1	TRBV15	-	CATSRGSGFSYNEQFF	TGTGCCACCAGCAGAGGCTCAGGATTCTCCTACAATGAGCAGTTCTTC
-	TRBJ1-5	TRBV19	-	CASSTGLIDNQPQHF	TGTGCCAGTAGCACGGGACTCATCGACAATCAGCCCCAGCATTTT
-	TRBJ2-1	TRBV7-2	TRBD1	CASSWGPGQGTHEQFF	TGTGCCAGCAGCTGGGGCCCGGGACAGGGGACCCATGAGCAGTTCTTC
once	TRBJ1-2	TRBV27	-	CASSRGLPFNYGYTF	TGTGCCAGCAGTAGGGGCCTCCCCTTCAACTATGGCTACACCTTC
-	TRBJ1-1	TRBV5-6	-	CASSLRQGGEAFF	TGTGCCAGCAGCTTACGGCAGGGAGGGGAAGCTTTCTTT
-	TRBJ1-5	TRBV19	-	CASSNSNNQPQHF	TGTGCCAGTAGCAACAGCAACAATCAGCCCCAGCATTTT
-	TRBJ2-3	TRBV5-4	-	CASSALTSTDTQYF	TGTGCCAGCAGCGCGCTAACTAGCACAGATACGCAGTATTTT
-	TRBJ2-7	TRBV18	TRBD1	CASSPNRGHDEQYF	TGTGCCAGCTCACCGAACAGGGGGCACGACGAGCAGTACTTC
-	TRBJ2-3	TRBV12-5	TRBD2	CASADGVAGANTQYF	TGTGCTAGTGCCGACGGAGTAGCGGGAGCGAATACGCAGTATTTT
-	TRBJ2-7	TRBV27	-	CASSFRPRAYEQYF	TGTGCCAGCAGTTTTCGCCCCAGAGCCTACGAGCAGTACTTC
-	TRBJ1-1	TRBV6-6	-	CASSPGRGNTEAFF	TGTGCCAGCAGTCCAGGCAGGGGGAACACTGAAGCTTTCTTT
-	TRBJ2-3	TRBV9	-	CASSVGGNTDTQYF	TGTGCCAGCAGCGTTGGGGGGAACACAGATACGCAGTATTTT
-	TRBJ2-3	TRBV2	TRBD1	CASSYTGGDTQYF	TGTGCCAGCAGTTACACAGGGGGAGATACGCAGTATTTT
-	TRBJ2-2	TRBV6-1	TRBD2	CASSEYYVGSGTYGGELFF	TGTGCCAGCAGTGAATATTACGTTGGTAGCGGGACCTACGGCGGGGAGCTGTTTTTT
-	TRBJ2-2	TRBV4-1	-	CASRLSTGSNTGELFF	TGCGCCAGCAGACTATCCACAGGATCTAACACCGGGGAGCTGTTTTTT
-	TRBJ2-1	TRBV5-1	TRBD2	CASSLSPSGSGEQFF	TGCGCCAGCAGCTTATCTCCTAGCGGGAGCGGCGAGCAGTTCTTC
-	TRBJ2-1	TRBV6-1	-	CASSHYYNEQFF	TGTGCCAGCAGTCACTACTACAATGAGCAGTTCTTC
-	TRBJ2-5	TRBV6-1	-	CASSDSGSGETQYF	TGTGCCAGCAGTGATTCAGGGAGTGGAGAGACCCAGTACTTC
-	TRBJ2-3	TRBV6-6	TRBD2	CASSKPSGTSEHF	TGTGCCAGCAGCAAACCTTCCGGGACTAGCGAGCATTTT